This section outlines one T cell receptor (beta chain) sequence together with its context. This specimen belongs to a study of blood T cell repertoires in COVID-19. Across the whole study: Donors in the United States, Italy and Spain gave samples during acute or convalescent COVID-19. PBMCs, B-cell-depleted T cells, or T cells were the source of the cDNA or gDNA that made up the material.

J gave up 8 bases and V 5 bases, and 8 bases lay outside the gene matches. Per the germline V gene, CDR1 is LNHDA and CDR2 is SQIVND (reference sequence). The CDR3 contains 15 residues. Under the authors' procedure: Reference gene primers were amplified, and this amplification served to estimate nucleated cell counts. The method was immunoSEQ multiplex PCR; TCRdb's version includes in-frame clones alone and lacks a portion of them. V, J and clone size are taken as reported in that table, and D and trimming were inferred from the DNA itself. This table has 110,000 to 150,000 clones, around 73% appearing once.

Sample: PBMCs or T cells enriched from blood (not recorded which). The receptor was isolated from a woman in her forties or fifties who had recovered from COVID-19. The rearrangement links TRBV19 to TRBJ1-6, with TRBD1 matching 8 bases. The chain's CDR3 is CASSLIDRGDSPLHF. CDR3 nucleotide sequence: TGTGCCAGTAGTCTAATCGACAGGGGCGATTCACCCCTCCACTTT.